One sample yielded the 2 T cell receptor beta chains listed below, sequenced in a study of CD8+ T cells in alopecia areata. RNA, once extracted, was reverse transcribed into cDNA for use as the sequencing template. Sequencing used immunoSEQ multiplex PCR; TCRdb keeps in-frame clones, though not all of them. The table lists 200,000 or so clones, approximately 61% of them singletons. The material sequenced was CD4+ T cells sorted from blood, taken at week 0. Receptor source: a human donor with alopecia areata.

Of note for this clone: Relative to the germline gene, one junction end is altered; a read error may explain this. The chain combines TRBV5-1 with TRBJ2-2; tentatively, D is TRBD1 (7 bases). CDR3 length: 16 residues. Looked up from germline, CDR1 is SGHRS and CDR2 is YFSETQ. CDR3 amino acids: CASSLAPGGNAGELFF. The CDR3 DNA sequence: TGCGCCAGCAGCTTGGCCCCAGGGGGGAACGCCGGGGAGCTGTTTTTT.

V and J are TRBV7-9 and TRBJ2-1, with D maybe TRBD2 (6 bases). This CDR3 is 13 amino acids long. V was cut by 5 bases and J by 12 bases, with 17 bases left in between. CDR1 SEHNR and CDR2 FQNEAQ come from the germline V gene (reference sequence). DNA of the CDR3: TGTGCCAGCAGCCCGGGGGAGGTTGCACGGCAGTTCTTC. Protein sequence: CASSPGEVARQFF.